This TCR beta chain was recorded in a study of shared clonotypes between healthy human individuals (dated by TCRdb to 2020 to 2021). Study-wide context: The cohort comprised a couple of women and a few men aged 18 to 49 years. Leukapheresis yielded between about 0.85 and 9 billion PBMCs per donor. To increase sequencing depth and limit assay-specific biases, different laboratories used diverse techniques to prepare libraries and sequence TCR repertoires. For each donor, three plates each were used for CD4 naive and CD4 memory, two plates were used for CD8 naive, and one plate was used for CD8 memory. Blood TCR repertoires of five healthy adults were deeply sequenced to estimate repertoire size and the extent of clonotype sharing between individuals. What the research found in general, with its limitations: Pairwise subsampling led to the expectation that sequencing depth would affect the degree of clonotype sharing among donors. The genetic and exposure-history diversity represented was limited by the small number of donors. Naive subsets generally had larger estimated clonotype richness than memory subsets. Across a few donors, about 5% of naive CD4, approximately 3.6% of naive CD8, 2.3% of memory CD4, and under 0.45% of memory CD8 clonotypes were shared. Rarefaction of sorted-subset datasets indicated incomplete sequencing despite the large sequencing depth. Sampling was limited to blood, and TCR repertoires in tissue likely differ from TCR repertoires in blood. Compared with non-shared clonotypes, the clonotypes found in all four sorted-subset donors had higher generation probabilities.

This clone was recorded many times. The clone's antigen remains unknown. No much larger clonotype is one base removed from it; base qualities were not supplied. The germline V gene (reference sequence) gives CDR1 as LNHDA and CDR2 as SQIVND. Including cysteine and phenylalanine, the CDR3 has 14 amino acids. The entry retains the CDR3 DNA only, 42 bases that are in frame from base 1. Unmatched junction bases come to 5, with V trimmed by 3 bases and J by 4 bases. Using the deep immunoSEQ assay, TCR CDR3 regions were amplified from genomic DNA by multiplex PCR. Extracted genomic DNA from each cell subset was distributed evenly across all wells of several immunoSEQ 96-well plates, and each plate was treated as a replicate. For sorted subsets, about 210 ng of genomic DNA, equivalent to some 33,000 T cell genomes, went into each replicate PCR. Purified libraries were quantified with a Qubit 3.0 fluorometer, sized on a Bioanalyzer 2100, and re-quantified with the KAPA Library Quantification kit. Every immunoSEQ 96-well plate was sequenced on a dedicated single-read 150-cycle Illumina NextSeq 550 flow cell. In the authors' own workflow: Because only junctional sequences without quality scores were contained in the immunoSEQ output, filtering matching that applied to full-length reads could not be performed. To assign V/J genes and CDR3, sequences were annotated using PyIR, a Python wrapper for IgBLAST v1.9, with IMGT germline references. Reads were filtered out if the reads had weak V/J assignments (E-value above 1e-6), no CDR3, stop codons, out-of-frame junctions, or ambiguous translated residues. A V3J clonotype was defined by an identical inferred V gene, J gene, and CDR3 amino acid sequence. Percentage overlap between repertoires was computed as shared unique clonotypes divided by the size of the smaller repertoire. Three approaches were used to assess repertoire richness: RTK rarefaction, the Chao1 estimator, and Recon v2.1 estimates of unobserved clonotypes. For all TCRbeta clonotypes obtained by the gDNA method from a handful of donors, generation probabilities were computed with OLGA. In its TCRdb copy, this immuneACCESS table keeps in-frame sequences only and misses some clones. Where compared with another copy, unresolved V genes explain less than half of these, and the others have no known cause. V, J and clone size reflect that table, while D and trimming were determined from the DNA. In all, the sample holds approximately 320,000 clones, and around two thirds of those were seen once. The ten largest clones add up to about a tenth of the sample.

Donors were healthy HIV-negative adults with no recently reported acute infections or vaccinations. All donors were Caucasian adults living in Nashville, Tennessee, USA. CD4+ T cells were enriched by magnetic negative selection, after which naive cells were positively selected on CD45RA and the negative fraction was taken as the memory subset. Blood was collected by leukapheresis, and PBMCs were isolated by Ficoll-Histopaque density gradient centrifugation and then cryopreserved in liquid nitrogen vapor phase. Analytical flow cytometry was used to check the purity and quantity of each magnetically sorted T cell population. Each sorted fraction had its genomic DNA isolated and then quantified by UV absorbance on a Nanodrop 2000c.

The chain couples TRBV19 to TRBJ2-7, with 8 middle bases fitting TRBD1. The TCR sequence derives from a man aged 30 to 45 in good health. The sequencing input was memory CD4+ T cells sorted from blood. The cell subset or site label for this specimen denotes: CD45RA-negative fraction. The nucleotide sequence reads as follows: TGTGCCAGTAGTATTGCAGGGGGCGCGTACGAGCAGTACTTC. The encoded protein is CASSIAGGAYEQYF.